The T cell receptor (beta chain) described here comes from a study of human CD8 memory T cell subsets. Study-wide results and limits: Precursor exhausted and stem-like memory T cell repertoires shared minimal overlap.

The starting material, duplicate vials of some 140,000 sorted CD8+ T cells per subset, provided the RNA. In regard to this clonotype: Antigen: not known.

Libraries targeted TCR beta using 5' RACE with UMIs. TCRdb processed the 5' RACE reads again and assigns one entry to each CDR3 protein, with no DNA. Its table lists about 4,800 distinct CDR3 sequences. The sequenced material came from CD8+ effector memory T cells (TEM) sorted from PBMCs. Subset described: effector memory CD8 T cells, CCR7- CD45RO+ CD95+. The TCR sequence derives from a human donor in good health.

The CDR3 sequence: CATSRQQGPEEQYF. V is TRBV15 and J is TRBJ2-7; TCRdb reports TRBD1, a call that lacks DNA to check it against. Looked up from germline, CDR1 is LNHNV and CDR2 is YYDKDF (reference sequence). The CDR3 runs 14 residues.